This TCR beta chain is from a study of molecular identifiers for immune sequencing clone quantification. Each CDR3 protein is one row after TCRdb ran MiXCR on the PCR reads. The sample records about 640,000 distinct CDR3 sequences, just under 20% being singletons. This clonotype has more than one count but fewer than ten. J lost 1 base, V lost 5 bases, and 7 bases had no gene match. The germline CDR1 and CDR2 sequences are SQVTM and ANQGSEA. This CDR3 is built from 15 residues. This clonotype was sampled from a human donor in good health. Some libraries in this study had Jurkat cell RNA spiked in. The chain uses TRBV29-1 and TRBJ2-2; 7 bases agree with TRBD2. The sample taken for sequencing was naive CD8+ T cells from blood, with Jurkat cell RNA spiked in. Subset specified: FACS-sorted CD8+CD4-CCR7+CD45RA+ naive T cells. As DNA, the CDR3 is TGCAGCGTTACGGACCCGGGAGGGAACACCGGGGAGCTGTTTTTT. Amino acid sequence: CSVTDPGGNTGELFF.